The subject of this entry is one T cell receptor (beta chain). The target antigen is unknown. Nominally healthy donors were sampled, though unrecorded immune exposures were likely. This sample stems from a study of cytomegalovirus exposure and HLA in healthy donors. Notes on the study in general: In a later analysis, a missense DCLRE1C variant was linked to TCR beta V- and J-gene trimming. In a later analysis, a genetic analysis reported fewer productive-TCR N-insertions in an Asian-associated ancestry cluster than the cohort average. Presence/absence analyses supposed approximately even sequencing depth among donors.

The study ran its PCR with 60 Vbeta and 13 Jbeta primers. Method: immunoSEQ multiplex PCR; TCRdb's copy keeps in-frame clones and lacks some. The top ten clones hold less than 10% of a sample with approximately 70,000 clones, 70% of them seen once. Trimming took off 6 bases at V and 7 bases at J, with 19 bases between the two ends. CDR3 length: 14 amino acids. CDR1 is MNHEY, CDR2 SMNVEV, per germline (reference sequence). This chain uses TRBV27 with TRBJ2-7; D may correspond to TRBD1 or TRBD2 (6 bases each). The specimen sequenced was PBMCs. The TCR sequence derives from a woman in her forties or fifties in good health and CMV-seropositive. This CDR3 is CASRLQGGLGEQYF. Written as DNA, the CDR3 is TGTGCCAGCAGATTACAGGGAGGTTTAGGGGAGCAGTACTTC.